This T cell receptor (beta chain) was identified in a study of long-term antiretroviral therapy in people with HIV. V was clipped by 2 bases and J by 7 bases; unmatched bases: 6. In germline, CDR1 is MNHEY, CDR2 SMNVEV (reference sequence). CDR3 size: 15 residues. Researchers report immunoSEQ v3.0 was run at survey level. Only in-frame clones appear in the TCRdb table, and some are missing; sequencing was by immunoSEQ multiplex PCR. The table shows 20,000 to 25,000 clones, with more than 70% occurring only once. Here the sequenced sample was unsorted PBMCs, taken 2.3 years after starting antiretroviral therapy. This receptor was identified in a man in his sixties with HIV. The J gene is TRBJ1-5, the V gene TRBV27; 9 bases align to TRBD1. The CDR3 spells CASSLTTGGEQPQHF. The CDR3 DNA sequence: TGTGCCAGCAGTTTAACAACAGGGGGCGAACAGCCCCAGCATTTT.